This entry describes one TCR beta chain. The data derive from a study of blood T cell repertoires in COVID-19. As processed by the authors: Estimates of nucleated cell counts were drawn from the amplification of reference gene primers. Here immunoSEQ multiplex PCR was the method, and the copy in TCRdb shows in-frame clones only, minus some. V and J calls and clone size are copied from that table; D and trimming were computed from the DNA. The sample includes 70,000 to 85,000 clones, more than 65% of them seen just once. Germline V gene data show CDR1 as SGHRS and CDR2 as YFSETQ. The CDR3 spans 15 residues. V was clipped by 4 bases and J by 0 bases, with 10 bases between them.

The receptor was isolated from a man older than 75 with acute or convalescent COVID-19. The chain carries TRBV5-1 and TRBJ1-4; tentatively, D is TRBD1 (5 bases). Sequencing input: peripheral blood. DNA of the CDR3: TGCGCCAGCAGCGAGCAGGGTGCAACTAATGAAAAACTGTTTTTT. It is translated as CASSEQGATNEKLFF.